A selection of T cell receptor beta chains follows, all from one sample in a study of shared clonotypes between healthy human individuals. Sequencing used immunoSEQ multiplex PCR; TCRdb keeps in-frame clones, though not all of them. The sample carries more than 2 million clones, around 93% recorded once. Sequenced material: naive CD8+ T cells from PBMCs. The source of these receptors is a man aged 18 to 30 in good health. Some clones in this sample may be carry-over from other donors' samples. Both conserved end residues are part of each CDR3. D genes are given only for firm matches. Only some rows state a clone size, as once, few, many or a class for expanded clones.

J gene	D gene	V gene	clone size	CDR3 DNA	CDR3 protein
TRBJ2-1	TRBD2	TRBV28	NA	TGTGCCAGCAGCTTACCGGGACTACACCAGGTAGAGCAGTTCTTC	CASSLPGLHQVEQFF
TRBJ2-7	TRBD2	TRBV7-7	NA	TGTGCCAGCAGCCCCAGTACTAGCGGGAGGCCCCGGGTCCACGAGCAGTACTTC	CASSPSTSGRPRVHEQYF
TRBJ2-7	TRBD2	TRBV5-1	NA	TGCGCCAGCAGCTTGTATCCAGCGGGAGGTTCCTACGAGCAGTACTTC	CASSLYPAGGSYEQYF
TRBJ2-1	TRBD2	TRBV19	NA	TGTGCCAGTAGTATAGGTGGGACTAGCCCCTACAATGAGCAGTTCTTC	CASSIGGTSPYNEQFF
TRBJ2-7	TRBD1	TRBV7-9	NA	TGTGCCAGCAGTTCGGGCGGACAGGTCCACTCCTACGAGCAGTACTTC	CASSSGGQVHSYEQYF
TRBJ1-1	NA	TRBV5-6	NA	TGTGCCAGCAGCCCGTTCCTGAGGACTGAAGCTTTCTTT	CASSPFLRTEAFF
TRBJ2-2	NA	TRBV28	once	TGTGCCAGCACCTCGGAGGGCCAGGACACCGGGGAGCTGTTTTTT	CASTSEGQDTGELFF
TRBJ2-2	NA	TRBV6-1	NA	TGTGCCAGCAGTGAGGTTAGCGGGGAGCTGTTTTTT	CASSEVSGELFF
TRBJ2-4	NA	TRBV27	NA	TGTGCCAGCCCGCCCGAAAACATTCAGTACTTC	CASPPENIQYF
TRBJ2-3	NA	TRBV6-6	NA	TGTGCCAGCAGTTACGTCGGGACCCCCCGGGATACGCAGTATTTT	CASSYVGTPRDTQYF
TRBJ2-2	TRBD2	TRBV15	NA	TGTGCCACCGGGGTTAGCGGGAGATGGGGCGGGGAGCTGTTTTTT	CATGVSGRWGGELFF
TRBJ2-7	NA	TRBV11-2	NA	TGTGCCAGCAGCTCAGGTGGAGGGACCCTCTACGAGCAGTACTTC	CASSSGGGTLYEQYF
TRBJ2-3	TRBD2	TRBV6-6	NA	TGTGCCAGCAGTTACTCGACCAGCGGGAGCTCAGATACGCAGTATTTT	CASSYSTSGSSDTQYF
TRBJ2-1	NA	TRBV5-4	NA	TGTGCCAGCAGCTTGTCTGGCCCTGAGCAGTTCTTC	CASSLSGPEQFF
TRBJ2-7	TRBD1	TRBV5-6	NA	TGTGCCAGCAGCTTGGGGACAGGGGGCTTTTACGAGCAGTACTTC	CASSLGTGGFYEQYF
TRBJ2-2	NA	TRBV5-1	NA	TGCGCCAGCAGCTCCTTAACCCATACGAACACCGGGGAGCTGTTTTTT	CASSSLTHTNTGELFF
TRBJ2-7	NA	TRBV11-2	NA	TGTGCCAGCAGCTTAGGTTCGTACGAGCAGTACTTC	CASSLGSYEQYF
TRBJ2-5	NA	TRBV2	NA	TGTGCCAGCACTCCGTACCAAGAGACCCAGTACTTC	CASTPYQETQYF
TRBJ2-7	NA	TRBV28	NA	TGTGCCAGCAGTTTAGGCGCAGGGTTGTACGAGCAGTACTTC	CASSLGAGLYEQYF
TRBJ2-5	NA	TRBV27	NA	TGTGCCAGCAGTTTATCGTCTCAAGAGACCCAGTACTTC	CASSLSSQETQYF
TRBJ2-1	NA	TRBV9	NA	TGTGCCAGCAGCGTAGTTGGAACCGACAATGAGCAGTTCTTC	CASSVVGTDNEQFF
TRBJ1-5	NA	TRBV7-8	NA	TGTGCCAGCAGCTTATTCGGGTATAGCAATCAGCCCCAGCATTTT	CASSLFGYSNQPQHF
TRBJ1-2	TRBD1	TRBV28	NA	TGTGCCAGCAGTCCCGCGACAGGGGGTAACTATGGCTACACCTTC	CASSPATGGNYGYTF
TRBJ2-1	NA	TRBV2	NA	TGTGCCAGCAGGGGGGAGGTTGGAAATGAGCAGTTCTTC	CASRGEVGNEQFF
TRBJ2-1	TRBD2	TRBV9	once	TGTGCCAGCAGCGCCAGACTAGCGGGGTTCGAGGTCGATGAGCAGTTCTTC	CASSARLAGFEVDEQFF
TRBJ2-3	NA	TRBV15	NA	TGTGCCACCAGCTTACAGACCGGTCAGTGGGGAATGGGGACAGATACGCAGTATTTT	CATSLQTGQWGMGTDTQYF
TRBJ1-5	NA	TRBV4-1	few	TGCGCCAGCAGCCAAGATCTAGGTCTGCCCCAGCATTTT	CASSQDLGLPQHF
TRBJ2-1	NA	TRBV30	NA	TGTGCCTGGAGCCGGTTCGAGGGCACCTACAATGAGCAGTTCTTC	CAWSRFEGTYNEQFF
TRBJ1-2	NA	TRBV2	once	TGTGCCAGCAGTGATTATAGGGAACCTAACTATGGCTACACCTTC	CASSDYREPNYGYTF
TRBJ2-7	NA	TRBV27	NA	TGTGCCAGCAGTTTAAGTGGGATCCAGTACTTC	CASSLSGIQYF